A single sample is the source of the 26 T cell receptor beta chains below, sequenced in a study of blood T cells in healthy people across ages (dated by TCRdb to 2015 to 2017). The library was built by means of 5' RACE. For sequencing, an Illumina HiSeq 2500 was employed. A second PCR of roughly 6 to 12 cycles was performed with a sample-barcoded 5' primer and a J-beta primer mix. Starting from the raw public reads, TCRdb applied fastp trimming at Q25, assembled clones with MiXCR and retained in-frame beta chains. Each entry merges the rows of one CDR3 protein and shows their most common DNA and genes. This sample comprises approximately 900,000 distinct CDR3 sequences, around 48% of them detected only once. The ten largest account for roughly 13% of the sample. The source material was blood. Every receptor here comes from a young man in good health.

The chain links TRBV7-9 to TRBJ1-1, with D unclear. V was trimmed by 1 base and J by 1 base, leaving 10 bases between them. This CDR3 contains 15 residues. CDR1 is SEHNR and CDR2 is FQNEAQ in the germline V gene (reference sequence). Written as DNA, the CDR3 is TGTGCCAGCAGCTTAGACTTCACAGCGAACACTGAAGCTTTCTTT. Amino acids: CASSLDFTANTEAFF.

The chain uses TRBV27 and TRBJ1-6; TRBD1 is a possible D gene (6 bases). The germline V gene has CDR1 MNHEY and CDR2 SMNVEV (reference sequence). V was pared by 3 bases and J by 7 bases, with 10 bases between. The CDR3 has 14 amino acids. CDR3 sequence: CASSFQGQNSPLHF. The CDR3 nucleotides are TGTGCCAGCAGTTTTCAAGGACAGAATTCACCCCTCCACTTT.

V and J are TRBV29-1 and TRBJ1-2; D unresolved. Germline V gives CDR1 SQVTM, CDR2 ANQGSEA. V was pared by 4 bases and J by 6 bases, with 18 bases between. This CDR3 comprises 14 residues. CDR3 in amino acids: CSVGDRVGSDGYTF. CDR3 coding DNA: TGCAGCGTTGGGGATCGGGTTGGGTCGGATGGCTACACCTTC.

In this sample, this clonotype turned up a few times. CDR3 DNA sequence: TGTGCCAGCAGCCAAGGATTTCAGGGGGCGAGTGGCTACACCTTC. Its translation is CASSQGFQGASGYTF. V is TRBV3-1 and J is TRBJ1-2; 8 nucleotides align to TRBD1. Losses at the gene ends were 1 base for V and 7 bases for J; bases not matched to a gene: 8. The CDR3 is 15 amino acids. Germline V gene sequence: CDR1 LGHDT, CDR2 YNNKEL (reference sequence).

The chain has TRBV7-8 and TRBJ2-1; 7 positions agree with TRBD2. The germline gives CDR1 SGHVS, CDR2 FQNEAQ. Trimming took 1 base from V and 5 from J; bases not matched to a gene: 11. There are 17 residues in the CDR3. The CDR3 protein is CASSLDFWGGVNNEQFF. The CDR3 nucleotides read TGTGCCAGCAGCTTAGATTTTTGGGGAGGGGTTAACAATGAGCAGTTCTTC.

This clonotype was seen a handful of times. V and J are TRBV28 and TRBJ1-1; TRBD1 matches at 7 bases. The V gene's germline CDR1 is MDHEN and CDR2 SYDVKM. Trimming at V came to 6 bases and at J to 7 bases, leaving 14 bases not matched to a gene. This CDR3 spans 15 amino acids. The CDR3 is CASSRISGTDGEAFF. The CDR3 nucleotides read TGTGCCAGCAGCCGAATCTCCGGGACAGACGGTGAAGCTTTCTTT. Looking up the rest from reference TRBV28 and TRBJ1-1 gives the full variable domain: DVKVTQSSRYLVKRTGEKVFLECVQDMDHENMFWYRQDPGLGLRLIYFSYDVKMKEKGDIPEGYSVSREKKERFSLILESASTNQTSMYLCASSRISGTDGEAFFGQGTRLTVV.

The chain employs TRBV7-9 and TRBJ2-7; unclear D gene. The length of the CDR3 is 18 residues. In germline, CDR1 is SEHNR, CDR2 FQNEAQ (reference sequence). V shed 2 bases and J shed 0 bases, with 20 bases lying between them. The CDR3 DNA reads TGTGCCAGCAGCTTAACCCCAGGACCCCTTCTTAGCTCCTACGAGCAGTACTTC. Amino acid sequence: CASSLTPGPLLSSYEQYF.

The chain recombines TRBV15 with TRBJ2-4, with D possibly TRBD1 on 6 matching bases. The tail of the sequence fits TRBJ2-5 better, so the J call may be wrong. There are 15 residues in the CDR3. Germline V CDR1 and CDR2: LNHNV, YYDKDF (reference sequence). The CDR3 region is CATSITGTLQETQYF. The CDR3 coding sequence is TGTGCCACCAGCATTACAGGGACGCTCCAAGAGACCCAGTACTTC.

This chain links TRBV7-2 with TRBJ2-1; D unclear. CDR3 length: 13 amino acids. CDR1 and CDR2 from the germline V gene are SGHTA and FQGNSA. Trimming took 4 bases from V and 5 from J, leaving 9 bases between them. The CDR3 reads CASSWIPNNEQFF. The CDR3 DNA follows: TGTGCCAGCAGCTGGATCCCAAACAATGAGCAGTTCTTC. Variable domain in full (rest from reference TRBV7-2 and TRBJ2-1): GAGVSQSPSNKVTEKGKDVELRCDPISGHTALYWYRQSLGQGLEFLIYFQGNSAPDKSGLPSDRFSAERTGGSVSTLTIQRTQQEDSAVYLCASSWIPNNEQFFGPGTRLTVL.

This clonotype was counted a few times. This chain joins TRBV29-1 and TRBJ1-2; 7 bases are shared with TRBD1. The CDR3 sequence is 11 residues long. The germline V gene encodes CDR1 SQVTM and CDR2 ANQGSEA. After removal of 0 bases from V and 11 bases from J, the junction contained 3 bases not matched to a gene. The chain's CDR3 is CSVEDKQGYTF. The CDR3 DNA is TGCAGCGTTGAAGATAAACAGGGGTACACCTTC.

This sequence joins TRBV20-1 and TRBJ1-2; D unclear. Germline V gene lookup returns CDR1 DFQATT and CDR2 SNEGSKA (reference sequence). V lost 3 bases and J 4 bases, leaving 12 bases between the germline ends. This CDR3 has 13 amino acids. The CDR3 region has the DNA TGCAGTGCTAGTAACAGTGTCGGCTATGGCTACACCTTC. Translated, it gives CSASNSVGYGYTF.

The rearrangement joins TRBV15 to TRBJ2-1, with D possibly matching TRBD2 (6 bases). The CDR3 runs to 15 residues. In germline, CDR1 is LNHNV, CDR2 YYDKDF (reference sequence). V shed 5 bases and J shed 5 bases, with 16 bases lying between them. The CDR3 region is CATSRQSGPNNEQFF. Here the CDR3 DNA reads TGTGCCACCAGCCGTCAGAGCGGGCCAAACAATGAGCAGTTCTTC.

This clonotype was seen a few times. V is TRBV24-1 and J is TRBJ2-1, with TRBD2 identical over 8 bases. The trim removed 6 bases at V and 5 bases at J, leaving 5 bases unmatched. In germline, CDR1 is KGHDR, CDR2 SFDVKD. This CDR3 has 14 amino acids. The CDR3 spells CATSRLARDNEQFF. CDR3 in DNA: TGTGCCACCAGTAGACTAGCGAGGGACAATGAGCAGTTCTTC.

The chain carries TRBV6-2 or TRBV6-3 and TRBJ2-1; 7 nucleotides agree with TRBD1. V lost 0 bases, J lost 3 bases, and 5 bases stayed unmatched. The V gene's germline CDR1 is MNHEY and CDR2 SVGEGT. This CDR3 region has 16 residues. CDR3 sequence: CASSYSGQLDYNEQFF. For the CDR3, the DNA is TGTGCCAGCAGTTACTCGGGACAGCTAGACTACAATGAGCAGTTCTTC.

The V gene is TRBV4-2, the J gene TRBJ2-6; D is perhaps TRBD1 (6 bases). CDR3 size: 17 residues. Deletions cut 1 base from V and 4 bases from J, with 14 bases between. Germline V gene lookup returns CDR1 LGHNA and CDR2 YNFKEQ. CDR3 sequence: CASSQVVGTSGANVLTF. CDR3 DNA: TGTGCCAGCAGCCAAGTAGTAGGGACATCAGGGGCCAACGTCCTGACTTTC.

The CDR3: CSVADILNTEAFF. CDR3 nucleotide sequence: TGCAGCGTGGCGGACATCTTGAACACTGAAGCTTTCTTT. The V gene is TRBV29-1, the J gene TRBJ1-1; D perhaps matches TRBD1 (5 bases). There are 13 residues in the CDR3. Germline-derived CDR1 and CDR2 are SQVTM and ANQGSEA. V lost 6 bases to trimming and J lost 0 bases, with 11 bases between them.

The J gene is TRBJ1-2, the V gene TRBV7-2, with D tentatively TRBD1 (6 bases). The CDR3 length is 15 residues. Germline loops: CDR1 SGHTA, CDR2 FQGNSA. Trimming took 0 bases from V and 8 from J, leaving 16 bases between them. The CDR3 is CASSLAVRGAQGYTF. The CDR3 DNA reads as TGTGCCAGCAGCTTAGCGGTTCGGGGGGCGCAAGGCTACACCTTC.

This clonotype has a count of ten or more. The V call is TRBV4-3, the J call TRBJ2-1; 13 nucleotides line up with TRBD2. J lost 7 bases, V lost 4 bases, and 7 bases had no gene match. Germline V gene data show CDR1 as LGHNA and CDR2 as YSLEER. The CDR3 is 16 residues long. CDR3 loop: CASSRRLAGGENEQFF. The CDR3 DNA is TGCGCCAGCAGCCGCCGACTAGCGGGGGGAGAAAATGAGCAGTTCTTC.

This chain links TRBV4-3 with TRBJ2-7, with D hard to call. V was pared by 4 bases and J by 3 bases, with 10 bases between. Germline V gene lookup returns CDR1 LGHNA and CDR2 YSLEER. This CDR3 is built from 13 residues. CDR3 in DNA: TGCGCCAGCAGCCTAGCTTTTGGCTACGAGCAGTACTTC. As protein: CASSLAFGYEQYF.

This sequence joins TRBV7-9 and TRBJ2-5; D not certain. The V end lost 2 bases, the J end lost 3 bases, and 7 bases lay between the germline ends. The CDR3 covers 13 residues. Germline V gene lookup returns CDR1 SEHNR and CDR2 FQNEAQ (reference sequence). The CDR3 region is CASSLPSEETQYF. CDR3 nucleotides: TGTGCCAGCAGCTTACCGTCGGAAGAGACCCAGTACTTC.

Only a few counts were recorded for this clonotype. The chain is built from TRBV20-1 and TRBJ1-5; no clear D gene. V dropped 1 base and J dropped 6 bases, with 7 bases sitting between them. CDR1 and CDR2 from the germline V gene are DFQATT and SNEGSKA (reference sequence). The CDR3 length is 12 residues. As DNA, the CDR3 is TGCAGTGCTAGAGTGGTGGGTCAGCCCCAGCATTTT. Amino acid sequence: CSARVVGQPQHF.

The chain uses TRBV2 and TRBJ1-1, with TRBD1 matching over 7 bases. Germline CDR1 SNHLY, CDR2 FYNNEI. The V and J ends lost 4 bases and 5 bases, in that order; junction bases with no gene match: 7. This CDR3 is built from 14 residues. Here the CDR3 reads CASSGRRGRTEAFF. CDR3 DNA sequence: TGTGCCAGCAGTGGGAGGAGGGGGCGGACTGAAGCTTTCTTT.

V is TRBV3-1 and J is TRBJ2-1; TRBD1 agrees at 8 bases. Germline values: CDR1 LGHDT, CDR2 YNNKEL (reference sequence). Germline trimming cut 0 bases from V and 8 bases from J; bases unmatched to any gene: 9. The CDR3 totals 16 residues. The CDR3 bases are TGTGCCAGCAGCCAAGATACCGGGACAGGATGGTATGAGCAGTTCTTC. The encoded protein is CASSQDTGTGWYEQFF.

This chain links TRBV20-1 with TRBJ1-2, with a tentative D call TRBD1 (6 bases). From germline, CDR1 is DFQATT and CDR2 SNEGSKA (reference sequence). Between the trimmed V and J ends, which lost 0 bases and 4 bases, there was a span of 9 bases. CDR3 size: 13 residues. In DNA form, the CDR3 reads TGCAGTGCTAGAGATCGAGGGGGCTATGGCTACACCTTC. As protein: CSARDRGGYGYTF.

The chain links TRBV12-3 or TRBV12-4 to TRBJ2-1; TRBD1 aligns across 8 bases. The CDR3 is 15 residues long. V trimming: 5 bases; J trimming: 6 bases; junction bases outside the gene matches: 9. The CDR3 DNA is TGTGCCAGCAGTCCCCAGTGTACAGGGGGCAATGAGCAGTTCTTC. This encodes CASSPQCTGGNEQFF.

In this sample, this clonotype turned up many times. The rearrangement links TRBV10-3 to TRBJ1-1; D unclear. The germline gives CDR1 ENHRY, CDR2 SYGVKD. Trimming pared 4 bases from V and 1 base from J, leaving 10 bases between. The CDR3 is 14 amino acids. CDR3 region: CAISGTAPNTEAFF. The CDR3 DNA sequence: TGTGCCATCAGTGGCACCGCCCCGAACACTGAAGCTTTCTTT.